A single sample gave rise to the 21 T cell receptor beta chains below, sequenced in a study of blood T cell repertoires in COVID-19. Here immunoSEQ multiplex PCR was the method, and the copy in TCRdb shows in-frame clones only, minus some. The table lists hundreds of thousands of clones, about 83% of them singletons. Sequences were obtained from peripheral blood. The receptors originated from a woman aged 45 to 65 with acute or convalescent COVID-19.

This chain uses TRBV5-6 with TRBJ2-7; tentatively, D is TRBD1 (5 bases). V gave up 1 base and J gave up 2 bases, with 7 bases separating them. The CDR3 length is 13 residues. Germline V gene data show CDR1 as SGHDT and CDR2 as YYEEEE. The CDR3, as DNA: TGTGCCAGCAGCTTGCAGGGCACCTACGAGCAGTACTTC. Amino acid sequence: CASSLQGTYEQYF.

The rearrangement joins TRBV7-9 to TRBJ1-1, with 7 nucleotides matching TRBD1. Germline V gene lookup returns CDR1 SEHNR and CDR2 FQNEAQ (reference sequence). This CDR3 is built from 15 residues. V lost 5 bases, J lost 3 bases, and 9 bases stayed unmatched. In nucleotides, the CDR3 is TGTGCCAGCAGCAAGCCGGGACAGTCGGACACTGAAGCTTTCTTT. This translates into CASSKPGQSDTEAFF.

Comment on this clone: The sample has other DNA sequences that encode this CDR3 too. The chain uses TRBV19 and TRBJ2-5; 8 nucleotides line up with TRBD1. Germline V lookup: CDR1 LNHDA, CDR2 SQIVND (reference sequence). V trimming: 4 bases; J trimming: 4 bases; junction bases outside the gene matches: 8. The CDR3 length is 15 residues. CDR3 region: CASSRGTGVGETQYF. CDR3 nucleotides: TGTGCCAGTAGTAGGGGGACAGGAGTGGGAGAGACCCAGTACTTC.

This clone was recorded once. The rearrangement uses TRBV4-1 and TRBJ2-7; D is unresolved. V lost 0 bases and J 10 bases, leaving 10 bases between the germline ends. Germline V lookup: CDR1 MGHRA, CDR2 YSYEKL. The CDR3 is made up of 12 amino acids. CDR3 in amino acids: CASSQDESSQYF. The DNA for the CDR3 is TGCGCCAGCAGCCAAGATGAGTCTTCTCAGTACTTC.

This clone has a single count. This chain uses TRBV11-2 with TRBJ2-5, with 8 bases identical to TRBD2. From germline, CDR1 is SGHAT and CDR2 FQNNGV. V lost 0 bases, J lost 2 bases, and 5 bases stayed unmatched. CDR3 size: 16 residues. In nucleotides, the CDR3 is TGTGCCAGCAGCTTAGATCGGGCGGGAGGTCAAGAGACCCAGTACTTC. This sequence encodes CASSLDRAGGQETQYF.

The chain carries TRBV10-3 and TRBJ2-3; 7 nucleotides align to TRBD2. Germline lookup yields CDR1 ENHRY and CDR2 SYGVKD. The CDR3 is 15 amino acids. V was clipped by 4 bases and J by 2 bases; unmatched bases: 6. The CDR3 sequence: CAISARGEPTDTQYF. The CDR3 DNA reads TGTGCCATCAGTGCTCGGGGGGAACCCACAGATACGCAGTATTTT.

The chain has TRBV6-5 and TRBJ1-5; no clear D. Germline-derived CDR1 and CDR2 are MNHEY and SVGAGI. This CDR3 has 15 amino acids. The ends were cut back, 5 bases at V and 1 base at J, with 12 bases in the middle. CDR3: CASSPLGSSNQPQHF. The DNA of the CDR3 is TGTGCCAGCAGTCCTCTTGGGAGCAGCAATCAGCCCCAGCATTTT.

Notes on this clone: This specimen includes other DNA sequences encoding the same CDR3. The rearrangement joins TRBV27 to TRBJ2-5; possibly TRBD1 for D (6 bases). CDR3 size: 13 residues. Trimming took 3 bases from V and 2 from J, leaving 7 bases between them. Germline lookup yields CDR1 MNHEY and CDR2 SMNVEV (reference sequence). CDR3 bases: TGTGCCAGCAGTTTGAGGGGGCAAGAGACCCAGTACTTC. It translates to CASSLRGQETQYF.

This chain joins TRBV5-4 and TRBJ2-7; 9 bases are shared with TRBD2. This CDR3 spans 15 amino acids. CDR1 and CDR2 from the germline V gene are SGHNT and YYREEE (reference sequence). The trim removed 5 bases at V and 3 bases at J, leaving 9 bases unmatched. The DNA of the CDR3 is TGTGCCAGCAGAGATAGCGGGAGAAAGGACTACGAGCAGTACTTC. Residues: CASRDSGRKDYEQYF.

J is TRBJ2-3 and V is TRBV7-2, with 7 positions matching TRBD2. The CDR3 is 15 residues long. The germline gives CDR1 SGHTA, CDR2 FQGNSA. Trimming took 5 bases from V and 0 from J; bases not matched to a gene: 5. The CDR3 loop reads CASSPTSASTDTQYF. The CDR3 DNA sequence: TGTGCCAGCAGCCCTACTAGCGCTAGCACAGATACGCAGTATTTT.

J is TRBJ1-5 and V is TRBV5-5; 8 bases align to TRBD1. Germline CDR1 is SGHKS and CDR2 is YYEKEE (reference sequence). The CDR3 extends over 16 amino acids. Trimming at V came to 0 bases and at J to 9 bases, leaving 11 bases not matched to a gene. CDR3 sequence (DNA): TGTGCCAGCAGCTTGGACCCAGGGGGCCTTCAAACGCCCCAGCATTTT. As protein: CASSLDPGGLQTPQHF.

The V call is TRBV12-3 or TRBV12-4, the J call TRBJ1-2; D uncertain. With 5 bases removed from V and 4 bases from J, the gap between germline ends came to 8 bases. The length of the CDR3 is 12 residues. CDR3 sequence reads: CASSPYLYGYTF. CDR3 coding DNA: TGTGCCAGCAGTCCCTACCTCTATGGCTACACCTTC.

The CDR3 DNA reads TGCGCCAGCAGCACGGGACTAGCGGGAGTAAATGTGGAGCAGTACTTC. It codes for CASSTGLAGVNVEQYF. The chain has TRBV5-1 and TRBJ2-7; 14 bases line up with TRBD2. This CDR3 has 16 residues. CDR1 SGHRS and CDR2 YFSETQ come from the germline V gene. V lost 4 bases to trimming and J lost 7 bases; unmatched junction nucleotides: 10.

This clone was counted a single time. The chain joins TRBV5-1 to TRBJ2-1; D not resolved. The length of the CDR3 is 15 residues. The germline CDR1 and CDR2 sequences are SGHRS and YFSETQ. Trimming took 0 bases from V and 6 from J, leaving 13 bases between them. CDR3 bases: TGCGCCAGCAGCTTGGTTTCGCCAAGCCTCAATGAGCAGTTCTTC. Its protein is CASSLVSPSLNEQFF.

CDR3 sequence: CASSERRSGYGFDQPQHF. The CDR3 coding sequence is TGTGCCAGCAGTGAACGCCGTTCAGGTTATGGTTTTGATCAGCCCCAGCATTTT. The rearrangement links TRBV6-1 to TRBJ1-5; D remains unclear. The CDR3 spans 18 residues. From germline, CDR1 is MNHNS and CDR2 SASEGT. Trimming shortened V by 2 bases and J by 5 bases, and 22 bases separated the two germline ends.

This clone was detected a few times. The chain has TRBV30 and TRBJ2-2; TRBD2 aligns across 7 bases. The CDR3 length is 20 residues. The germline CDR1 and CDR2 sequences are GTSNPN and SVGIG (reference sequence). Trimming removed 3 bases from V and 3 bases from J; junction bases left unmatched: 22. The DNA for the CDR3 is TGTGCCTGGAGACGCTTCGCGGGGGACTTCTTACACGGGGACACCGGGGAGCTGTTTTTT. This translates into CAWRRFAGDFLHGDTGELFF.

The rearrangement joins TRBV4-1 to TRBJ1-1; a possible D gene is TRBD1 (5 bases). Germline V gene sequence: CDR1 MGHRA, CDR2 YSYEKL. This CDR3 region has 15 residues. The V end was cut by 0 bases, the J end by 0 bases, with 8 bases between. The CDR3 spells CASSQDDRMNTEAFF. Here the CDR3 DNA reads TGCGCCAGCAGCCAAGACGACAGAATGAACACTGAAGCTTTCTTT.

This chain joins TRBV9 and TRBJ1-1; 7 bases line up with TRBD1. In germline, CDR1 is SGDLS, CDR2 YYNGEE. The CDR3 consists of 13 residues. V was pared by 5 bases and J by 0 bases, with 1 base of the junction left unmatched. CDR3 residues: CASSTGVNTEAFF. DNA for the CDR3: TGTGCCAGCAGTACAGGGGTGAACACTGAAGCTTTCTTT. The whole variable domain, remainder taken from reference TRBV9 and TRBJ1-1, is DSGVTQTPKHLITATGQRVTLRCSPRSGDLSVYWYQQSLDQGLQFLIQYYNGEERAKGNILERFSAQQFPDLHSELNLSSLELGDSALYFCASSTGVNTEAFFGQGTRLTVV.

The CDR3 region has the DNA TGTGCCAGCAGCTTCGGGACAGGGCTTAACTATGGCTACACCTTC. As protein: CASSFGTGLNYGYTF. The chain links TRBV7-2 to TRBJ1-2; 9 bases agree with TRBD1. The germline V gene has CDR1 SGHTA and CDR2 FQGNSA. V trimming: 3 bases; J trimming: 1 base; junction bases outside the gene matches: 3. This CDR3 comprises 15 residues.

The rearrangement joins TRBV11-3 to TRBJ2-5; 8 bases are a match to TRBD2. This CDR3 contains 13 residues. V lost 5 bases to trimming and J lost 3 bases; unmatched junction nucleotides: 2. CDR1 SGHNT and CDR2 YENEEA come from the germline V gene. CDR3 sequence (DNA): TGTGCCAGCAGCCACGGGAGGGAAGAGACCCAGTACTTC. Translated: CASSHGREETQYF.

The chain joins TRBV19 to TRBJ1-1; no firm D call. Germline V gives CDR1 LNHDA, CDR2 SQIVND (reference sequence). V gave up 7 bases and J gave up 1 base, with 10 bases separating them. This CDR3 is 13 amino acids long. The CDR3 DNA reads TGTGCCAGTACCCCGGGTTGGAACACTGAAGCTTTCTTT. Protein sequence: CASTPGWNTEAFF.